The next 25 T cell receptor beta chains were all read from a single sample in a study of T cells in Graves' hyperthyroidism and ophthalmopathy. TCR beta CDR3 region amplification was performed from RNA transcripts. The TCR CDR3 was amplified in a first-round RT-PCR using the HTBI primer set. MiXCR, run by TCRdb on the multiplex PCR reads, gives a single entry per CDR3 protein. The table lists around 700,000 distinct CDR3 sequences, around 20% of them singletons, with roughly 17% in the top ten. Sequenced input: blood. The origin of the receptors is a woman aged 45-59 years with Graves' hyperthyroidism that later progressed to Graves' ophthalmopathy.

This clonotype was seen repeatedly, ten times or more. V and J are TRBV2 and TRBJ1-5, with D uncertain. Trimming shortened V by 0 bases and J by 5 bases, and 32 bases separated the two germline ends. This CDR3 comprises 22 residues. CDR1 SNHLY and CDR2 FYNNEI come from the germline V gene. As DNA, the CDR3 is TGTGCCAGCAGTGAAGCGCTTCGGCCGGGAGACTCGACCCGCTACTATTATCAGCCCCAGCATTTT. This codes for CASSEALRPGDSTRYYYQPQHF. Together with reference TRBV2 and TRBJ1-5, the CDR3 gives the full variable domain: EPEVTQTPSHQVTQMGQEVILRCVPISNHLYFYWYRQILGQKVEFLVSFYNNEISEKSEIFDDQFSVERPDGSNFTLKIRSTKLEDSAMYFCASSEALRPGDSTRYYYQPQHFGDGTRLSIL.

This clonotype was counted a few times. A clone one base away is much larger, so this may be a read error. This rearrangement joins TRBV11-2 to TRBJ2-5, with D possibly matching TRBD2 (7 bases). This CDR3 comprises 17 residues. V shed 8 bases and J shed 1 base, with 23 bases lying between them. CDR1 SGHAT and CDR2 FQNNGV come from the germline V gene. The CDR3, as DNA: TGTGCCAGCGGCATGGGTCGGGGGGCGCTGACCCAAGAGACCCAGTACTTC. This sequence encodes CASGMGRGALTQETQYF.

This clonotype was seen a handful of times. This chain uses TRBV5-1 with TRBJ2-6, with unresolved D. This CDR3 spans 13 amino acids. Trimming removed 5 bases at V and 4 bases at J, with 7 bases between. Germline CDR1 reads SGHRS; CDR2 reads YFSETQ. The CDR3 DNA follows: TGCGCCAGCAGACCTTACGGGGCCAACGTCCTGACTTTC. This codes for CASRPYGANVLTF.

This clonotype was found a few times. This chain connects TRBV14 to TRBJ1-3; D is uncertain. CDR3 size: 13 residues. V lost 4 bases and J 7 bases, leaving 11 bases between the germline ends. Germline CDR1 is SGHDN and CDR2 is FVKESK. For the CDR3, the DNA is TGTGCCAGCAGCCCCACCCGGTTGAACACCATATATTTT. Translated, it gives CASSPTRLNTIYF.

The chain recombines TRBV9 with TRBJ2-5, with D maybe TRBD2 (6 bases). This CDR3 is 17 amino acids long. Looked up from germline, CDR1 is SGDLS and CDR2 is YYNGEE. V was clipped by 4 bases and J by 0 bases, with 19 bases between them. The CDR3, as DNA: TGTGCCAGCAGCCCAGAGGTATCAGGAGGGGACCAAGAGACCCAGTACTTC. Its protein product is CASSPEVSGGDQETQYF.

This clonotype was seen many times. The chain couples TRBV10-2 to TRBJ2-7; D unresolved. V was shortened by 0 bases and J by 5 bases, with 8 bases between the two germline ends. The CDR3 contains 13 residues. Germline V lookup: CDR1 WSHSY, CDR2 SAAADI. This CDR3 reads CASSESRSHEQYF. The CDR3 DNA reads TGCGCCAGCAGTGAGTCCAGGAGTCACGAGCAGTACTTC.

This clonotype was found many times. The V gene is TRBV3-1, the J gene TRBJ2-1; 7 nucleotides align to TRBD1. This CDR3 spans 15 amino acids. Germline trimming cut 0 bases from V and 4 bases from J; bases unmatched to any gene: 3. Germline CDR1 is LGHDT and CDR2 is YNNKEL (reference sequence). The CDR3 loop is CASSQERTGYNEQFF. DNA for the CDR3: TGTGCCAGCAGCCAAGAAAGGACAGGATACAATGAGCAGTTCTTC.

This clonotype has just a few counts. The CDR3 protein is CASSLSRGGGEQYF. Here the CDR3 DNA reads TGTGCCAGCAGCTTATCCAGGGGCGGAGGCGAGCAGTACTTC. The gene calls are TRBV11-3 and TRBJ2-7; TRBD1 might be the D (6 bases). With 2 bases removed from V and 6 bases from J, the gap between germline ends came to 14 bases. The CDR3 has 14 residues. CDR1 SGHNT and CDR2 YENEEA come from the germline V gene.

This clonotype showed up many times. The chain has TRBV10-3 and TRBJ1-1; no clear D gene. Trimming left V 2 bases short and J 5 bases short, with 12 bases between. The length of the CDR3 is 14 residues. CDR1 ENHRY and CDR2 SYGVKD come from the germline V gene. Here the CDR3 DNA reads TGTGCCATCAGTGAGGGGCGGGGAAGGACTGAAGCTTTCTTT. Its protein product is CAISEGRGRTEAFF.

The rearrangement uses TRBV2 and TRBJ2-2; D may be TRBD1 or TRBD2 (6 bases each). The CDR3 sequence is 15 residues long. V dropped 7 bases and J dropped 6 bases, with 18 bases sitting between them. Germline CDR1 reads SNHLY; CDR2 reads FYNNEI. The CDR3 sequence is CASKPGAGLAGELFF. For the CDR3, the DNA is TGTGCCAGCAAGCCGGGGGCCGGCTTGGCCGGGGAGCTGTTTTTT.

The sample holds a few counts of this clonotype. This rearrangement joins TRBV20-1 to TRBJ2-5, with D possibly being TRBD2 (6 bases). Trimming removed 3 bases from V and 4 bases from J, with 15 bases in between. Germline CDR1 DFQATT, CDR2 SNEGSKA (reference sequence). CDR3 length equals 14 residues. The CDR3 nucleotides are TGCAGTGCTAGCCTCGCGCGGGGAGGAGAGACCCAGTACTTC. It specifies CSASLARGGETQYF.

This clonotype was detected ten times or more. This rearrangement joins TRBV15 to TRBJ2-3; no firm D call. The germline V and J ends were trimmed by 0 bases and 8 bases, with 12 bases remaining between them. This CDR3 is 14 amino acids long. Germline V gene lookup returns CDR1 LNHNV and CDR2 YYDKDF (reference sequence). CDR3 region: CATSREQSSATQYF. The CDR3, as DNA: TGTGCCACCAGCAGAGAGCAATCCTCCGCTACGCAGTATTTT. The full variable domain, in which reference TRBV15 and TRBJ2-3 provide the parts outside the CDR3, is DAMVIQNPRYQVTQFGKPVTLSCSQTLNHNVMYWYQQKSSQAPKLLFHYYDKDFNNEADTPDNFQSRRPNTSFCFLDIRSPGLGDTAMYLCATSREQSSATQYFGPGTRLTVL.

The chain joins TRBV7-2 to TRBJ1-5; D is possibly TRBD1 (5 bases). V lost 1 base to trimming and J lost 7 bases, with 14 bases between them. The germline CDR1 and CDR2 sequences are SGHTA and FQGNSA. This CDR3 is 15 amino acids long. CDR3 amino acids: CASSLETLGQQPQHF. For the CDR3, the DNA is TGTGCCAGCAGCTTAGAGACCCTGGGGCAACAGCCCCAGCATTTT. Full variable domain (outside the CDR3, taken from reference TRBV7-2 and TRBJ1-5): GAGVSQSPSNKVTEKGKDVELRCDPISGHTALYWYRQSLGQGLEFLIYFQGNSAPDKSGLPSDRFSAERTGGSVSTLTIQRTQQEDSAVYLCASSLETLGQQPQHFGDGTRLSIL.

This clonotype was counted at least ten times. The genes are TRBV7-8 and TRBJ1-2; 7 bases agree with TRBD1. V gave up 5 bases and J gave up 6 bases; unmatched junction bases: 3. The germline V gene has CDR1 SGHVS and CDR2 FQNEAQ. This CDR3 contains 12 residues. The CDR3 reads CASSQTGNGYTF. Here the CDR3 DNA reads TGTGCCAGCAGCCAGACAGGGAATGGCTACACCTTC.

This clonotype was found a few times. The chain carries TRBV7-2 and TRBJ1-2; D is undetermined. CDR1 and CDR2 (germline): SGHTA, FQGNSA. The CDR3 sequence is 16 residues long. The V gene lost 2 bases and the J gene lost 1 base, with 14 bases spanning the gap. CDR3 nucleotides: TGTGCCAGCAGCTTAACGACGGCCGCCTATAACTATGGCTACACCTTC. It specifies CASSLTTAAYNYGYTF.

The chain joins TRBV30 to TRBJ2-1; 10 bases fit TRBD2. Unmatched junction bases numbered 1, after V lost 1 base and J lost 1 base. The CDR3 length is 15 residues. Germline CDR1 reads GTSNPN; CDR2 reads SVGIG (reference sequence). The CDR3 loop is CAWSELAGSYNEQFF. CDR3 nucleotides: TGTGCCTGGAGTGAACTAGCGGGGTCCTACAATGAGCAGTTCTTC.

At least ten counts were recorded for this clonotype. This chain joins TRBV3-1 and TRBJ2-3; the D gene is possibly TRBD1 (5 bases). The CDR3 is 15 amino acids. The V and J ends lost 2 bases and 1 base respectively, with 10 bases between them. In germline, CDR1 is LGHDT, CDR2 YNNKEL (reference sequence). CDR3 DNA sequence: TGTGCCAGCAGCCAACAGGGTTCGCGCACAGATACGCAGTATTTT. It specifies CASSQQGSRTDTQYF.

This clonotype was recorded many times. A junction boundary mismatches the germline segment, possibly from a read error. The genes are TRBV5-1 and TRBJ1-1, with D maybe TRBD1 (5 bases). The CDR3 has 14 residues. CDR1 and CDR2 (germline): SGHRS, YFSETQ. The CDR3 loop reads CASSRGGVNTEAFF. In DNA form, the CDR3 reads TGTGCCAGCAGCCGCGGGGGGGTGAACACTGAAGCTTTCTTT.

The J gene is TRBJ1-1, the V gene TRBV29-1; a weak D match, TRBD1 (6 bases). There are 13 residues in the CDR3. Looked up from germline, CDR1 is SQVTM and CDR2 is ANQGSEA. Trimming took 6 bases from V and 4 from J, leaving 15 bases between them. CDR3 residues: CSVYRELGTEAFF. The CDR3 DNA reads TGCAGCGTCTACAGGGAGCTGGGCACTGAAGCTTTCTTT.

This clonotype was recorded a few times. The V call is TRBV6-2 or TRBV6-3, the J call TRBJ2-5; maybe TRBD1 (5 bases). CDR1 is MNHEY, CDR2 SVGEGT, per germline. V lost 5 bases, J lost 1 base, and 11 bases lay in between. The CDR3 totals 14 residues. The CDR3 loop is CASSQSDTQETQYF. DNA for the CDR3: TGTGCCAGCAGTCAATCGGACACCCAAGAGACCCAGTACTTC.

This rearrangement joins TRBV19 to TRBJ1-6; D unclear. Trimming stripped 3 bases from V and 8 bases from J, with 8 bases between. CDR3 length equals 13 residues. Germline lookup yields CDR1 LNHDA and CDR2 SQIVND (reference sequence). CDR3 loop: CASSMTSDSPLHF. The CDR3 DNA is TGTGCCAGTAGTATGACCAGCGATTCACCCCTCCACTTT.

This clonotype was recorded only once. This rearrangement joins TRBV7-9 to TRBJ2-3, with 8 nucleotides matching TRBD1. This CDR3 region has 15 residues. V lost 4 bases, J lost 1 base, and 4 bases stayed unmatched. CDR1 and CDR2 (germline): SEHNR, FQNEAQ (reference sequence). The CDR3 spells CASSYGQGRTDTQYF. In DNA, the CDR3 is TGTGCCAGCAGCTACGGACAGGGCCGCACAGATACGCAGTATTTT.

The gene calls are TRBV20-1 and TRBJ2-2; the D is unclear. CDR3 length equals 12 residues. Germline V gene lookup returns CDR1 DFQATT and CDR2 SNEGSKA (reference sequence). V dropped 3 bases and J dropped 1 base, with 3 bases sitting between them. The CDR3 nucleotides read TGCAGTGCTAGGTGGAACACCGGGGAGCTGTTTTTT. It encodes CSARWNTGELFF.

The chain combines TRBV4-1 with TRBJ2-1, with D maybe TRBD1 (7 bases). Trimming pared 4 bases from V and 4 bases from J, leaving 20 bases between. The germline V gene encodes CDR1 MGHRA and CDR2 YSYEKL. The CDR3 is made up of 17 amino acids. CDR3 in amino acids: CASSPRSEGAGYNEQFF. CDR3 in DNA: TGCGCCAGCAGCCCCCGATCGGAGGGGGCGGGTTACAATGAGCAGTTCTTC.

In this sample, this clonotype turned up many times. Written as DNA, the CDR3 is TGTGCCAGCAGCTTAATCGAGGGGGCAGGGACCCAGTACTTC. This encodes CASSLIEGAGTQYF. The V gene is TRBV11-2, the J gene TRBJ2-5, with 7 bases that match TRBD1. CDR3 length equals 14 residues. In germline, CDR1 is SGHAT, CDR2 FQNNGV. Losses at the gene ends were 2 bases for V and 7 bases for J; bases not matched to a gene: 7.